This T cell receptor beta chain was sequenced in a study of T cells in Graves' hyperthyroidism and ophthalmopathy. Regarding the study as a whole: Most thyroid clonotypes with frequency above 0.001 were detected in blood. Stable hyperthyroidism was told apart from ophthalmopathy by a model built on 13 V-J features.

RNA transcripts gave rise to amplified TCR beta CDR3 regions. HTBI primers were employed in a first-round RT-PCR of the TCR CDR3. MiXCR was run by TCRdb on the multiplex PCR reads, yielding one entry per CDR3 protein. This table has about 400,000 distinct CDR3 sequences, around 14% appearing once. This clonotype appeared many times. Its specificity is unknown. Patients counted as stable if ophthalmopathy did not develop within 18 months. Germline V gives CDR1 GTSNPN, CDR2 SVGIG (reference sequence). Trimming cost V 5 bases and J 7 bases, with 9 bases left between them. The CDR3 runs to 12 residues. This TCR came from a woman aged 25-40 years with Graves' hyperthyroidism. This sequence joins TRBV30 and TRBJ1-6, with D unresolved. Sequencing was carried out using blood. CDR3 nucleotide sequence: TGTGCCTGGCGCGACGCGAATTCACCCCTCCACTTT. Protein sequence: CAWRDANSPLHF.